This TCR beta chain was observed in a study of T cell responses to AZD1222 COVID-19 vaccine. Study-wide context: Second-dose intervals of approximately 4 or approximately 12 weeks were pooled. The study's findings and limits: Epitopes outside B.1.351 and B.1.1.7 mutated regions reportedly drew nearly half of spike TCRs. An increase in Spike-specific TCR breadth and depth was observed after two AZD1222 doses. At 160-218 and 743-854, vaccine-associated CD4 TCRs were dominant, and they spanned spike.

With 1 base removed from V and 4 bases from J, the gap between germline ends came to 5 bases. The CDR3 has 13 residues. CDR1 is SGHKS, CDR2 YYEKEE, per germline (reference sequence). A single count supports this clone. Its antigen is as yet unknown. Only in-frame clones appear in the TCRdb table, and some are missing; sequencing was by immunoSEQ multiplex PCR. The sample carries 200,000 or so clones, around 92% recorded once. The sequencing used peripheral blood, collected on day 0 of AZD1222 vaccination. V usage is TRBV5-5 and J usage is TRBJ2-2; no firm D call. The receptor's source is an adult in good health. CDR3 loop: CASSLPGTGELFF. Written as DNA, the CDR3 is TGTGCCAGCAGCTTGCCAGGCACCGGGGAGCTGTTTTTT.